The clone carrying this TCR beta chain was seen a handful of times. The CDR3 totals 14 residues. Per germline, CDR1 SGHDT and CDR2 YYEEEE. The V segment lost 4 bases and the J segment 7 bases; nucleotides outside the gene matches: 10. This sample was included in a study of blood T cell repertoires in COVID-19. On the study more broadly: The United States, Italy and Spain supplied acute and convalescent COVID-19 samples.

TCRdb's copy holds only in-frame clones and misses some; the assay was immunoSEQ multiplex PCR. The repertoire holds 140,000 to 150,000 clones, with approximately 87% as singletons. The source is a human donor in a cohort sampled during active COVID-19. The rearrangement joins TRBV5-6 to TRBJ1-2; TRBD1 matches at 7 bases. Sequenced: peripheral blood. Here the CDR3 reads CASSVDRRSAGYTF. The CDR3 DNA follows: TGTGCCAGCAGCGTGGACAGGCGCTCCGCTGGCTACACCTTC.